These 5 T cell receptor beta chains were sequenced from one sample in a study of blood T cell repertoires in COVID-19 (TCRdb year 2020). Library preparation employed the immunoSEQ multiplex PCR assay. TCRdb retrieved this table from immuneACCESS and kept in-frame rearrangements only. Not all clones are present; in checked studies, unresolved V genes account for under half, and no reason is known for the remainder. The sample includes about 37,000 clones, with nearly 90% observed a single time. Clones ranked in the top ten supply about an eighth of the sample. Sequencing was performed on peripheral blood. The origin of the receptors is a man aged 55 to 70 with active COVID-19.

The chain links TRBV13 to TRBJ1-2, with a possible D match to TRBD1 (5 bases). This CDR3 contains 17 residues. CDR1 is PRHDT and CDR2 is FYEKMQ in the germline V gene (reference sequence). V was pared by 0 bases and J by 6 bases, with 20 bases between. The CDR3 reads CASSLGQGVGIINGYTF. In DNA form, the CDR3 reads TGTGCCAGCAGCTTAGGCCAAGGGGTGGGGATAATTAATGGCTACACCTTC.

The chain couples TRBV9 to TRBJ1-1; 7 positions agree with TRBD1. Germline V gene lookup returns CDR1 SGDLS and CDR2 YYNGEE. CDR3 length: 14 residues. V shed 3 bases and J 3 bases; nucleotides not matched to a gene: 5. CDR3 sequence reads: CASSAGQAYTEAFF. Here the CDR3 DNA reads TGTGCCAGCAGCGCCGGACAGGCCTACACTGAAGCTTTCTTT.

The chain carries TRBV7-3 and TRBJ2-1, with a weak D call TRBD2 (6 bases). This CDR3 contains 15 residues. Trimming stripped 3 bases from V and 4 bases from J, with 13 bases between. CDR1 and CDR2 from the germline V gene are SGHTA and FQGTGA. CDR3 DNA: TGTGCCAGCAGCTTGACGGGAGTTGGGTACAATGAGCAGTTCTTC. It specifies CASSLTGVGYNEQFF. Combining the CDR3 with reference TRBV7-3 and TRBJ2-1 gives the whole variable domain GAGVSQTPSNKVTEKGKYVELRCDPISGHTALYWYRQSLGQGPEFLIYFQGTGAADDSGLPNDRFFAVRPEGSVSTLKIQRTERGDSAVYLCASSLTGVGYNEQFFGPGTRLTVL.

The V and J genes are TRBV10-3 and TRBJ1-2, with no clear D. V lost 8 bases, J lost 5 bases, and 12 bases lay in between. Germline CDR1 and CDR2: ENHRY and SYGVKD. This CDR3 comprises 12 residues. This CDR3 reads CAIFETGYGYTF. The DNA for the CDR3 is TGTGCCATCTTTGAAACCGGGTATGGCTACACCTTC.

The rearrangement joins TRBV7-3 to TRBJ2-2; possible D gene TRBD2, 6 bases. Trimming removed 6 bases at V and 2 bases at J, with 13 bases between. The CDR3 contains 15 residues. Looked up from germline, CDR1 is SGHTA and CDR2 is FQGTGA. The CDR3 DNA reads TGTGCCAGCAGTTTACAAGCGGGTAACACCGGGGAGCTGTTTTTT. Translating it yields CASSLQAGNTGELFF. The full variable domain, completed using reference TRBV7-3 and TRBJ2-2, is GAGVSQTPSNKVTEKGKYVELRCDPISGHTALYWYRQSLGQGPEFLIYFQGTGAADDSGLPNDRFFAVRPEGSVSTLKIQRTERGDSAVYLCASSLQAGNTGELFFGEGSRLTVL.